Here is one TCR beta chain with its context. The target antigen is unknown. Assay: immunoSEQ multiplex PCR; the TCRdb copy retains only in-frame clones and omits some. The sample includes roughly 150,000 clones, over 75% of them seen just once. This sample is part of a study of T cell responses to AZD1222 COVID-19 vaccine. Study results and caveats: After the peak T cell response, and only then, were repertoires sampled. The study found Spike-specific TCR breadth and depth rose after two AZD1222 doses. The sample set comprised mostly white British donors with more females, and clonal diversity was possibly underestimated.

V was pared by 2 bases and J by 3 bases, with 5 bases of the junction left unmatched. CDR1 MNHNS and CDR2 SASEGT come from the germline V gene. The CDR3 length is 16 residues. The chain couples TRBV6-1 to TRBJ2-3; 10 positions match TRBD1. This TCR was sampled from an adult in good health. The starting material was peripheral blood, obtained on day 0 of AZD1222 vaccination. The chain's CDR3 is CASSERQGAETDTQYF. The CDR3 region has the DNA TGTGCCAGCAGTGAAAGACAGGGGGCAGAAACAGATACGCAGTATTTT.